This T cell receptor beta chain was recorded in a study of identical twins. TCRdb independently ran MiXCR on the 5' RACE reads; one entry per CDR3 protein. This sample has around 500,000 distinct CDR3 sequences; 12% to 15% occur once, and the top ten carry about 0.54%. V gave up 6 bases and J gave up 2 bases; unmatched junction bases: 4. Germline CDR1 is MNHEY and CDR2 is SMNVEV (reference sequence). The CDR3 length is 13 residues. Study observations and caveats: Cord blood beta clonotypes that were abundant carried fewer insertions, and memory repertoires showed no such trend. Twin pairs' shared out-of-frame alpha sequences were enriched in low generation probability. Invariant MAIT and iNKT cells may have partly biased zero-insertion analyses.

All donors comprised healthy Caucasians. The table lists this clonotype with a few counts. Its antigen is unknown. These data are also associated with another study on yellow fever vaccine responses in identical twins.

The chain combines TRBV27 with TRBJ2-7; 7 positions agree with TRBD1. The sequenced material came from CD4+ T cells sorted from blood. The clonotype was recovered from a woman between 18 and 29 years old in good health. CDR3 region: CASRRQGTYEQYF. The CDR3 bases are TGTGCCAGCAGGAGACAGGGCACCTACGAGCAGTACTTC.